This note documents a single T cell receptor (beta chain) sequence. The authors seeded approximately 200,000 CFSE-labeled responder cells together with approximately 200,000 irradiated stimulator cells tagged with violet dye. After mixed lymphocyte reaction, dividing CD4+ and CD8+ responder T cells were sorted. This specimen comes from a study of graft-versus-host responses after intestinal transplantation. Whole-study context: Uniformly, recipients were administered anti-thymocyte globulin induction with subsequent tacrolimus and steroids for 3 to 4 years.

The repertoire was sequenced with immunoSEQ multiplex PCR; TCRdb's copy has only in-frame clones and lacks some. This table holds 17,000 or so clones, around 41% found once. This TCR was recovered from a human patient who received an intestinal transplant. This material consisted of alloreactive CD8+ T cells from a mixed lymphocyte reaction culture, taken before intestinal transplant. Subset denoted: CFSE-low proliferating T cells sorted from roughly 6-day pre-transplant mixed lymphocyte reaction (GvH or HvG direction).

The CDR3 sequence is CSVAGLEGAEDTIYF. DNA of the CDR3: TGCAGCGTTGCGGGGTTGGAGGGGGCCGAGGACACCATATATTTT. The V gene is TRBV29-1, the J gene TRBJ1-3; TRBD1 aligns across 7 bases. V shed 4 bases, J shed 8 bases, and the junction held 14 bases outside the gene matches. CDR1 is SQVTM, CDR2 ANQGSEA, per germline. The CDR3 has 15 residues.